This T cell receptor beta chain came from a study of blood T cell dynamics during melanoma immunotherapy. Produced via immunoSEQ multiplex PCR; TCRdb's table is partial and in-frame only. The table includes thousands of clones, 65% to 90% detected once. This CDR3 has 14 residues. Trimming removed 0 bases from V and 2 bases from J; junction bases left unmatched: 1. Time point noted: week 3, after first cycle of checkpoint inhibitor. The sequencing here drew on blood, taken from a patient treated with checkpoint blockade. This receptor was identified in a human donor with melanoma. The chain employs TRBV5-3 and TRBJ1-2; 7 nucleotides agree with TRBD1. TRBV5-3 is sorted into the ORF group, with uncertain function. The CDR3 reads CARSLAQGNYGYTF. The CDR3 nucleotides are TGTGCCAGAAGCTTGGCACAGGGGAACTATGGCTACACCTTC.